The rows below give T cell receptor beta chains drawn from one sample of a study of human T cells and chemical hapten exposure. One entry per CDR3 protein results from TCRdb running MiXCR on the RACE reads. The sample records more than 90,000 distinct CDR3 sequences, about 10% being singletons. Source: whole blood, taken in connection with sensitization to the hapten diphenylcyclopropenone (DPC). The receptors originated from a middle-aged man with alopecia areata. Some clones in this sample may be carry-over from other donors' samples. Both conserved end residues are part of each CDR3. The order of the fields is CDR3 DNA, CDR3 protein, clone size, D gene, V gene, J gene. The D gene is left open where the match is weak. Clone size is shown for a subset of rows, as once, few, many or a class of expanded clone.

TGTGCCAGCAGCGCACGACCCGCGGGACAGGGGGACTCACCCCTCAACTTT	CASSARPAGQGDSPLNF	few	TRBD1	TRBV7-2	TRBJ1-6
TGTGCCATCAGTGATATTAGTGGGGAGTCTGGGGCCAACGTCCTGACTTTC	CAISDISGESGANVLTF	NA	NA	TRBV10-3	TRBJ2-6
TGTGCCAGCTCGGAAAGCCTAGGGGACGCTGAAGCTTTCTTT	CASSESLGDAEAFF	many	NA	TRBV18	TRBJ1-1
TGCGCCAGCAGCCAAGGATGGACAGGGGGTTTTTTAGCCAAAAACATTCAGTACTTC	CASSQGWTGGFLAKNIQYF	NA	TRBD1	TRBV4-3	TRBJ2-4
TGTGCCAGCAGTCTCTATCAGGGGGAACTAGCGGGAGGTAATGAGCAGTTCTTC	CASSLYQGELAGGNEQFF	few	TRBD2	TRBV6-6	TRBJ2-1
TGTGCCAGCAGACCCGGGACAGGGGCCGAAAAACTGTTTTTT	CASRPGTGAEKLFF	few	TRBD1	TRBV12-3/TRBV12-4	TRBJ1-4
TGCAGCGTTCTTACCGGGTCAGGGGGTCAGGGTGAAAAACTGTTTTTT	CSVLTGSGGQGEKLFF	few	TRBD1	TRBV29-1	TRBJ1-4
TGTGCCATCAGTGGAGGGAGGGCAGATACGCAGTATTTT	CAISGGRADTQYF	few	TRBD2	TRBV10-3	TRBJ2-3
TGTGCCAGCACCCGACTGGGCACTGAAGCTTTCTTT	CASTRLGTEAFF	NA	NA	TRBV12-3/TRBV12-4	TRBJ1-1
TGTGCCAGCAGCGCCTCAGGGGTGGCTGGAAACACCATATATTTT	CASSASGVAGNTIYF	many	NA	TRBV2	TRBJ1-3
TGTGCCAGCAGCTTGACAGGGGGTTACGAGCAGTACTTC	CASSLTGGYEQYF	NA	TRBD1	TRBV7-2	TRBJ2-7
TGCAGCACCCGGACGGGACAAGAGACCCAGTACTTC	CSTRTGQETQYF	few	NA	TRBV29-1	TRBJ2-5
TGCGCCAGCAGCCAAGAATTCAAGGGGGGTCGAGTCCTTGCCAAAAACATTCAGTACTTC	CASSQEFKGGRVLAKNIQYF	few	NA	TRBV4-3	TRBJ2-4
TGTGCCAGCAGTTACTTGAGGGAAGCTTTCTTT	CASSYLREAFF	few	NA	TRBV6-2/TRBV6-3	TRBJ1-1
TGCAGTGCTAGCTCCCCCACCGGGGCGCGATTAGGACAGCCCCAGCATTTT	CSASSPTGARLGQPQHF	many	NA	TRBV20-1	TRBJ1-5
TGTGCCAGCAGTTACATAGCGGGGCAGACCCGAGGAGGAGAGACCCAGTACTTC	CASSYIAGQTRGGETQYF	few	TRBD2	TRBV6-2/TRBV6-3	TRBJ2-5
TGTGCCAGCAGCCCTAGGACCGGGGAGCTGTCTTTT	CASSPRTGELSF	NA	NA	TRBV7-9	TRBJ2-2
TGTGCCAGCAGCTTAGAGGGAACAGGGCGATATGGCTACACCTTC	CASSLEGTGRYGYTF	many	NA	TRBV7-2	TRBJ1-2
TGCGCCAGCAGCCAAGTAGTCCCAGATACGCAGTATTTT	CASSQVVPDTQYF	many	NA	TRBV4-3	TRBJ2-3
TGCAGTGCTAGAATGACCGACGACCAGCCCCAGCATTTT	CSARMTDDQPQHF	few	NA	TRBV20-1	TRBJ1-5
TGTGCCAGCTCACCAGGGACAGGGGTTTGGCAGCCCCAGCATTTT	CASSPGTGVWQPQHF	NA	TRBD1	TRBV18	TRBJ1-5
TGTGCCAGCAGCTTAGCGCGGGAGGGGTACGAGCAGTACTTC	CASSLAREGYEQYF	NA	TRBD2	TRBV7-2	TRBJ2-7
TGTGCCAGCAGTCCCCGGGACAGTGCCACAGATACGCAGTATTTT	CASSPRDSATDTQYF	NA	TRBD1	TRBV12-3/TRBV12-4	TRBJ2-3
TGTGCCAGCAGTTTATTAGTTGGCACAGATACGCAGTATTTT	CASSLLVGTDTQYF	few	NA	TRBV27	TRBJ2-3
TGTGCCAGCAGCCCAAGGACTAGCGGGAGTGATGAGCAGTTCTTC	CASSPRTSGSDEQFF	NA	TRBD2	TRBV12-3/TRBV12-4	TRBJ2-1
TGTGCCAGCTCACCTCTCATGGATACGCAGTATTTT	CASSPLMDTQYF	NA	NA	TRBV18	TRBJ2-3
TGTGCCAGCAGCCCCTCGGATCGGGGTGGGGAGACCCAGTACTTC	CASSPSDRGGETQYF	NA	NA	TRBV12-3/TRBV12-4	TRBJ2-5
TGTGCCAGCACCCTCACAGATACGCAGTATTTT	CASTLTDTQYF	few	NA	TRBV2	TRBJ2-3
TGTGCCAGCCCGACTAGCCGCACAGATACGCAGTATTTT	CASPTSRTDTQYF	few	TRBD2	TRBV6-4	TRBJ2-3
TGCGCCAGCAGCCAAAAAATAGCGGGAGGGCCAATCGATACGCAGTATTTT	CASSQKIAGGPIDTQYF	many	TRBD2	TRBV4-1	TRBJ2-3
TGCGCCAGCAGCCAAGACACAGGGGGGGCGAAATCACCCCTCCACTTT	CASSQDTGGAKSPLHF	many	TRBD1	TRBV4-3	TRBJ1-6
TGCAGCGTTGCCCCTCCACTAGCGGGAATCACAGATACGCAGTATTTT	CSVAPPLAGITDTQYF	many	TRBD2	TRBV29-1	TRBJ2-3
TGCAGTGCGGCAGGAGATACGCAGTATTTT	CSAAGDTQYF	NA	NA	TRBV20-1	TRBJ2-3
TGTGCCAGCAGCCAAGGCGGAGTCGACTCGAAGGATACGCAGTATTTT	CASSQGGVDSKDTQYF	NA	NA	TRBV14	TRBJ2-3
TGTGCCAGCAGCCCGGCTCGGGCGGGAGTTCGAGAGACCCAGTACTTC	CASSPARAGVRETQYF	NA	TRBD2	TRBV7-2	TRBJ2-5
TGTGCCGAAAGACAGGGATCTGGAAACACCATATATTTT	CAERQGSGNTIYF	many	TRBD1	TRBV7-9	TRBJ1-3
TGCAGCGTTGTTCAAACCCAGGGCAGACTGGGCGAGCAGTACTTC	CSVVQTQGRLGEQYF	many	NA	TRBV29-1	TRBJ2-7
TGTGCCATCAGTGAGCCCACCTCGATGGGCACGGGACGAAACATTCAGTACTTC	CAISEPTSMGTGRNIQYF	few	NA	TRBV10-3	TRBJ2-4
TGTGCCTGGAGTGTACAAGGACAGGGAAACTATGGCTACACCTTC	CAWSVQGQGNYGYTF	NA	TRBD1	TRBV30	TRBJ1-2
TGTGCCAGCAGCTCCGTCCTTCGCGGACAGGGGGCGCGTGGCTACACCTTC	CASSSVLRGQGARGYTF	few	TRBD1	TRBV7-8	TRBJ1-2
TGTGCCAGCAGCTTGAACAGCTCTGGGGCCAACGTCCTGACTTTC	CASSLNSSGANVLTF	NA	NA	TRBV7-2	TRBJ2-6
TGCGCCAGCAGCCAAGAGGGGCCTCATCGAAGTGGCAATCAGCCCCAGCATTTT	CASSQEGPHRSGNQPQHF	NA	NA	TRBV4-3	TRBJ1-5
TGCGCCAGCAGGCCGGGCTCTGCGGGACTCAGCACAGATACGCAGTATTTT	CASRPGSAGLSTDTQYF	NA	NA	TRBV5-1	TRBJ2-3
TGTGCCAGCAGCTTATCGCCACCTAGATGGACTGAAGCTTTCTTT	CASSLSPPRWTEAFF	NA	NA	TRBV28	TRBJ1-1